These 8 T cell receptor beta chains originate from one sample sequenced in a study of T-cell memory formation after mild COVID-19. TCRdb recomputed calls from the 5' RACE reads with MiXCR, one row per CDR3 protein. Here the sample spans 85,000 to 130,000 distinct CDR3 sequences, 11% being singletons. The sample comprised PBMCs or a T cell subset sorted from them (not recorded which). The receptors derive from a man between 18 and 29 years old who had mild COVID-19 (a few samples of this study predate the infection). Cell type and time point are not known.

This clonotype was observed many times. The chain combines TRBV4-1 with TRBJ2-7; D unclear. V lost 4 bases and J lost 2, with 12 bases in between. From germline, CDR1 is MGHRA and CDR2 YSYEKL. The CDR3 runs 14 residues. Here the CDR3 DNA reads TGCGCCAGCAGCCCCACCCCCGACCCCTACGAGCAGTACTTC. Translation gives CASSPTPDPYEQYF.

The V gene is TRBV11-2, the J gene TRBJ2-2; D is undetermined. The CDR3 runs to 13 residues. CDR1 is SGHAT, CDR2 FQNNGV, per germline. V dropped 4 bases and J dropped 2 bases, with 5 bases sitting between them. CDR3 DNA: TGTGCCAGCAGCTCGGTCAACACCGGGGAGCTGTTTTTT. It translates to CASSSVNTGELFF.

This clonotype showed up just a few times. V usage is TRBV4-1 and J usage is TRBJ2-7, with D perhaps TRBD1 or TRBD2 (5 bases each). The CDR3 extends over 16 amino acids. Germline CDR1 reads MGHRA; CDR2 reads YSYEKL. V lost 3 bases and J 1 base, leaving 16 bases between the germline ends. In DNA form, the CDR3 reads TGCGCCAGCAGCCAGATTGGGGACCTGGGTTCCTACGAGCAGTACGTC. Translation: CASSQIGDLGSYEQYV.

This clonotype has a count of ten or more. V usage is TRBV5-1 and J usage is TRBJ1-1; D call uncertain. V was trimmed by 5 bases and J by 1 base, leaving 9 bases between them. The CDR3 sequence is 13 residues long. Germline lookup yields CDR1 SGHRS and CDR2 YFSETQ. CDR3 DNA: TGCGCCAGCAGTCCATGGGGGAACACTGAAGCTTTCTTT. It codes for CASSPWGNTEAFF.

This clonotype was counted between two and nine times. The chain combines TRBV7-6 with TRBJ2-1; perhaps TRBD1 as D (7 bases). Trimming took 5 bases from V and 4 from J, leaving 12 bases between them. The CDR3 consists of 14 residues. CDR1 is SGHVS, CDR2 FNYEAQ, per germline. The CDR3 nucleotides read TGTGCCAGCAGCGACGCGGGACAGTACAATGAGCAGTTCTTC. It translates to CASSDAGQYNEQFF.

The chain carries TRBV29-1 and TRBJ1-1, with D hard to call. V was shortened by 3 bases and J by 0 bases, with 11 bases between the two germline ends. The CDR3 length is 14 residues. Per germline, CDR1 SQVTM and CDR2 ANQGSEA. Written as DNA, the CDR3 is TGCAGCGTTGACACAACCGGGCTGAACACTGAAGCTTTCTTT. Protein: CSVDTTGLNTEAFF.

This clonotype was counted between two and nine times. DNA for the CDR3: TGTGCCAGCAGCTTACAAGGACAGGGGGTGATCCAAGAGACCCAGTACTTC. As protein: CASSLQGQGVIQETQYF. This sequence joins TRBV7-9 and TRBJ2-5; 10 positions match TRBD1. Trimming removed 2 bases from V and 1 base from J; junction bases left unmatched: 7. This CDR3 contains 17 residues. The V gene's germline CDR1 is SEHNR and CDR2 FQNEAQ (reference sequence).

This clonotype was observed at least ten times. CDR3 nucleotides: TGTGCCACCAGCAGAGCGGGGATACAGGGAACAGATACGCAGTATTTT. Its translation: CATSRAGIQGTDTQYF. The chain is built from TRBV15 and TRBJ2-3, with D tentatively TRBD1 (6 bases). The CDR3 length is 16 residues. The V gene's germline CDR1 is LNHNV and CDR2 YYDKDF (reference sequence). Trimming took 1 base from V and 3 from J, leaving 14 bases between them. Full variable domain (remainder filled in from reference TRBV15 and TRBJ2-3): DAMVIQNPRYQVTQFGKPVTLSCSQTLNHNVMYWYQQKSSQAPKLLFHYYDKDFNNEADTPDNFQSRRPNTSFCFLDIRSPGLGDTAMYLCATSRAGIQGTDTQYFGPGTRLTVL.